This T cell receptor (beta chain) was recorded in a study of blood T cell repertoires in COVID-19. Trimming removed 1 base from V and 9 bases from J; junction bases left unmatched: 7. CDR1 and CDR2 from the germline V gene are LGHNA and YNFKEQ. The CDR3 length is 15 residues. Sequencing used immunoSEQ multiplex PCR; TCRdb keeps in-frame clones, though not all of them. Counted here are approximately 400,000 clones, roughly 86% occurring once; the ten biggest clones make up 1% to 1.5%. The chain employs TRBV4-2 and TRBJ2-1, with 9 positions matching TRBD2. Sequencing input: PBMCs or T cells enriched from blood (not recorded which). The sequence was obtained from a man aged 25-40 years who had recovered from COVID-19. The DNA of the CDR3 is TGTGCCAGCAGCCAAGTCGCGGGGGGGTTGCGTGAGCAGTTCTTC. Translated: CASSQVAGGLREQFF.